This TCR beta chain was sequenced during a study of CD8 T cells in ankylosing spondylitis. General study results and limits: Made up of fewer than 10 highly homologous variants, a TCR beta motif appeared characteristic of ankylosing spondylitis blood. In reactive arthritis synovial fluid and blood, some motif variants had been reported before. CD8+ disease-linked clones were present at relatively low frequencies in blood.

This CDR3 is built from 11 residues. V lost 8 bases and J 3 bases, leaving 8 bases between the germline ends. Germline CDR1 reads SQVTM; CDR2 reads ANQGSEA. This clonotype has a count of ten or more. What it binds is unknown. TCRdb itself ran the 5' RACE reads through MiXCR, one entry per CDR3 protein. The table records 150,000 to 200,000 distinct CDR3 sequences, approximately 20% of them present only once. The sequence was obtained from a male donor with ankylosing spondylitis or in good health (not recorded which). The material sequenced was blood, either unsorted or a sorted T cell fraction (not recorded which). The chain has TRBV29-1 and TRBJ2-1; D unresolved. Here the CDR3 DNA reads TGCAGCTGGGGTCGCTACAATGAGCAGTTCTTC. As protein: CSWGRYNEQFF.